This T cell receptor (beta chain) was sequenced in a study of T-cell memory formation after mild COVID-19. Whole-study context: In these data, TCR clusters were largely donor specific.

The germline V gene encodes CDR1 MNHEY and CDR2 SVGAGI. The germline V and J ends were trimmed by 0 bases and 6 bases, with 11 bases remaining between them. The CDR3 is made up of 14 amino acids. A single record per CDR3 protein comes from TCRdb applying MiXCR to the 5' RACE reads. The data show a few hundred thousand distinct CDR3 sequences, over 9% seen once. Source material: PBMCs or a T cell subset sorted from them (not recorded which). This TCR came from a man aged 18 to 29 who had mild COVID-19 (a few samples of this study predate the infection). Cell type and time point are not known. This chain links TRBV6-5 with TRBJ1-1; a possible D gene is TRBD1 (5 bases). The CDR3: CASSYSGPTAEAFF. CDR3 nucleotides: TGTGCCAGCAGTTACTCGGGACCGACCGCTGAAGCTTTCTTT.